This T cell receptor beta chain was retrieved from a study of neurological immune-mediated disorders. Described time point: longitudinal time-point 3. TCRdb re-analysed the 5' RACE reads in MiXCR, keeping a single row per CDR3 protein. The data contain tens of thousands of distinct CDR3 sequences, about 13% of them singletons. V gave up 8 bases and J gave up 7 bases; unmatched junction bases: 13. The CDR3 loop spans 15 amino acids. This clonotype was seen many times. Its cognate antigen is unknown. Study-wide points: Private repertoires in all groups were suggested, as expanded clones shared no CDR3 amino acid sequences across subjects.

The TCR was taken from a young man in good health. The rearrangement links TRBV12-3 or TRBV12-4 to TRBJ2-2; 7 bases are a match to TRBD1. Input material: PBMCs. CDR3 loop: CASQIGDRESGELFF. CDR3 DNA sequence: TGTGCCAGCCAAATAGGAGACAGGGAGAGCGGGGAGCTGTTTTTT.